The 20 T cell receptor beta chains reported below all come from one sample, sequenced in a study of blood T cell repertoires in COVID-19. TCRdb keeps only in-frame clones here, not all; method: immunoSEQ multiplex PCR. This table has tens of thousands of clones, around 88% appearing once. The specimen was peripheral blood. Receptor source: a man in his 70s with acute or convalescent COVID-19.

The CDR3 DNA follows: TGTGCCAGCAGCGTAGCTGAGGGAACGCAATATGGCTACACCTTC. It translates to CASSVAEGTQYGYTF. The rearrangement links TRBV9 to TRBJ1-2; no reliable D call. V was shortened by 0 bases and J by 5 bases, with 14 bases between the two germline ends. This CDR3 has 15 residues. Germline loops: CDR1 SGDLS, CDR2 YYNGEE.

V usage is TRBV4-3 and J usage is TRBJ2-7; 10 bases fit TRBD2. V lost 2 bases and J lost 1; bases outside the gene matches: 8. CDR1 and CDR2 from the germline V gene are LGHNA and YSLEER. The length of the CDR3 is 17 residues. The CDR3 DNA follows: TGCGCCAGCAGCCAACTTCTAGCGGGAGTTGGGTCCTACGAGCAGTACTTC. Translating it yields CASSQLLAGVGSYEQYF.

CDR3 DNA sequence: TGTGCCAGCAGCCAAGTCCTGACAGGGGTCTACGAGCAGTACTTC. It encodes CASSQVLTGVYEQYF. This chain joins TRBV14 and TRBJ2-7; 8 nucleotides line up with TRBD1. The CDR3 extends over 15 amino acids. Trimming cost V 1 base and J 3 bases; bases outside gene matches: 5. CDR1 is SGHDN, CDR2 FVKESK, per germline.

This clone showed up just once. This chain connects TRBV19 to TRBJ1-5; tentatively, D is TRBD1 (5 bases). Germline-derived CDR1 and CDR2 are LNHDA and SQIVND (reference sequence). The V end was cut by 8 bases, the J end by 1 base, with 15 bases between. The CDR3 sequence is 15 residues long. CDR3 bases: TGTGCCAGTTGGGGGGGTGGGGGGAGCAATCAGCCCCAGCATTTT. This translates into CASWGGGGSNQPQHF.

V and J are TRBV28 and TRBJ2-1; tentative D call: TRBD2 (5 bases). Trimming cost V 6 bases and J 9 bases, with 21 bases left between them. Germline V gene lookup returns CDR1 MDHEN and CDR2 SYDVKM. The CDR3 totals 15 residues. CDR3 DNA sequence: TGTGCCAGCAGGGCGACGTTTAGCGCATTCAGTGAGCAGTTCTTC. It yields the protein CASRATFSAFSEQFF.

This clone appeared a single time. The chain links TRBV6-5 to TRBJ2-2; D might be TRBD1 (5 bases). V lost 5 bases to trimming and J lost 7 bases, with 17 bases between them. Germline loops: CDR1 MNHEY, CDR2 SVGAGI. The CDR3 runs to 15 residues. The CDR3 protein is CASSTRQPNVGELFF. CDR3 coding DNA: TGTGCCAGCAGTACCCGACAGCCCAATGTCGGGGAGCTGTTTTTT.

The chain links TRBV6-2 or TRBV6-3 to TRBJ1-5; TRBD1 matches at 8 bases. The CDR3 contains 15 residues. J lost 6 bases, V lost 2 bases, and 6 bases had no gene match. Germline V gives CDR1 MNHEY, CDR2 SVGEGT. The CDR3 DNA sequence: TGTGCCAGCAGTTACAACCAGGGGGCTGGTCAGCCCCAGCATTTT. Its translation: CASSYNQGAGQPQHF.

The rearrangement uses TRBV7-2 and TRBJ1-2; tentatively, D is TRBD1 (5 bases). Germline CDR1 SGHTA, CDR2 FQGNSA. The CDR3 consists of 12 residues. Trimming stripped 5 bases from V and 8 bases from J, with 12 bases between. For the CDR3, the DNA is TGTGCCAGCAGCCGGTACGGGGGAGGCTACACCTTC. Its translation is CASSRYGGGYTF. Using reference TRBV7-2 and TRBJ1-2 for the parts outside the CDR3, the full variable domain is GAGVSQSPSNKVTEKGKDVELRCDPISGHTALYWYRQSLGQGLEFLIYFQGNSAPDKSGLPSDRFSAERTGGSVSTLTIQRTQQEDSAVYLCASSRYGGGYTFGSGTRLTVV.

The CDR3 region is CASSLGIAGDNEQFF. The CDR3 bases are TGTGCCAGCAGCTTAGGAATAGCGGGGGACAATGAGCAGTTCTTC. This chain joins TRBV7-3 and TRBJ2-1; 9 nucleotides match TRBD2. The CDR3 extends over 15 amino acids. CDR1 is SGHTA, CDR2 FQGTGA, per germline. Trimming cost V 2 bases and J 5 bases; bases outside gene matches: 4.

This clone has a handful of counts. The V and J genes are TRBV10-3 and TRBJ1-2, with D possibly being TRBD1 (5 bases). Germline values: CDR1 ENHRY, CDR2 SYGVKD. This CDR3 comprises 13 residues. V lost 5 bases to trimming and J lost 6 bases, with 13 bases between them. The chain's CDR3 is CAISQTASNGYTF. CDR3 sequence (DNA): TGTGCCATCAGTCAGACAGCTTCTAATGGCTACACCTTC.

The chain is built from TRBV14 and TRBJ2-5; the match to TRBD2 covers 10 bases. CDR1 and CDR2 (germline): SGHDN, FVKESK. The CDR3 spans 15 residues. V lost 6 bases, J lost 1 base, and 5 bases stayed unmatched. The CDR3 DNA sequence: TGTGCCAGCAGTCATTTAGCGGGAGGCCAAGAGACCCAGTACTTC. Translated, it gives CASSHLAGGQETQYF.

The chain has TRBV7-9 and TRBJ2-1; 8 nucleotides align to TRBD1. Per the germline V gene, CDR1 is SEHNR and CDR2 is FQNEAQ (reference sequence). The CDR3 is 15 amino acids. J lost 9 bases, V lost 5 bases, and 12 bases had no gene match. This chain's CDR3 is CASSPWTGKGGEQFF. DNA of the CDR3: TGTGCCAGCAGCCCCTGGACAGGGAAGGGCGGTGAGCAGTTCTTC.

The chain uses TRBV18 and TRBJ1-1, with TRBD1 matching 7 bases. The trim removed 6 bases at V and 7 bases at J, leaving 8 bases unmatched. The V gene's germline CDR1 is KGHSH and CDR2 LQKENI. There are 13 residues in the CDR3. The CDR3 region is CASSPGQENEAFF. The CDR3 nucleotides are TGTGCCAGCTCGCCAGGACAGGAGAATGAAGCTTTCTTT.

The gene calls are TRBV28 and TRBJ1-2, with 7 bases that match TRBD1. The CDR3 length is 14 residues. Germline V gene data show CDR1 as MDHEN and CDR2 as SYDVKM. With 6 bases clipped from V and 8 bases from J, the junction kept 12 bases outside the gene matches. The CDR3 DNA is TGTGCCAGCAGGACTAGGGGGCGATCCTTGGGCTACACCTTC. Its translation: CASRTRGRSLGYTF.

The chain links TRBV10-3 to TRBJ2-3, with 7 bases aligning to TRBD2. Germline CDR1 and CDR2: ENHRY and SYGVKD. The trim removed 7 bases at V and 6 bases at J, leaving 4 bases unmatched. This CDR3 is 12 amino acids long. As DNA, the CDR3 is TGTGCCATCATGGGGGAGGGGGATACGCAGTATTTT. Protein product: CAIMGEGDTQYF.

The rearrangement links TRBV9 to TRBJ2-1; TRBD2 matches 10 bases. This CDR3 spans 15 amino acids. Looked up from germline, CDR1 is SGDLS and CDR2 is YYNGEE. V was clipped by 1 base and J by 6 bases; unmatched bases: 4. CDR3 in DNA: TGTGCCAGCAGCGTAAGCGGGAGGGGTACCAATGAGCAGTTCTTC. As protein: CASSVSGRGTNEQFF.

The rearrangement uses TRBV7-2 and TRBJ2-5; tentatively, D is TRBD1 (5 bases). The CDR3 is 14 amino acids. The V gene lost 6 bases and the J gene lost 1 base, with 12 bases spanning the gap. Germline assignment: CDR1 SGHTA and CDR2 FQGNSA. CDR3 in DNA: TGTGCCAGCAGAAGGGGCAGTAGCCAAGAGACCCAGTACTTC. Residues: CASRRGSSQETQYF.

The rearrangement joins TRBV25-1 to TRBJ2-2; D possibly corresponds to TRBD1 (6 bases). CDR3 size: 13 residues. Germline values: CDR1 MGHDK, CDR2 SYGVNS. Trimming left V 8 bases short and J 4 bases short, with 11 bases between. CDR3 loop: CASGYRATGELFF. In nucleotides, the CDR3 is TGTGCCAGCGGTTACAGGGCCACCGGGGAGCTGTTTTTT.

This clone was observed a few times. The CDR3 sequence: CASSPRTSGRATGELFF. DNA of the CDR3: TGTGCCAGCAGCCCCAGAACTAGCGGGAGGGCAACCGGGGAGCTGTTTTTT. The chain employs TRBV7-2 and TRBJ2-2; 13 nucleotides align to TRBD2. The CDR3 extends over 17 amino acids. V lost 5 bases, J lost 5 bases, and 8 bases stayed unmatched. Germline values: CDR1 SGHTA, CDR2 FQGNSA.

The genes are TRBV5-4 and TRBJ2-7, with D perhaps matching TRBD2 (5 bases). The V and J ends lost 9 bases and 3 bases respectively, with 22 bases between them. The CDR3 is 15 residues long. CDR1 SGHNT and CDR2 YYREEE come from the germline V gene (reference sequence). The chain's CDR3 is CATTSASGYRYEQYF. CDR3 bases: TGTGCCACCACATCAGCGTCGGGGTATCGCTACGAGCAGTACTTC.